Shown below are 3 T cell receptor beta chains from a single sample sequenced in a study of T cell changes during pregnancy in multiple sclerosis. Here immunoSEQ multiplex PCR was the method, and the copy in TCRdb shows in-frame clones only, minus some. The top ten clones hold about 0.92% of a sample with about 44,000 clones, around 96% of them seen once. The material was peripheral blood, obtained in the second trimester of pregnancy. Receptors originate from a female donor with multiple sclerosis, enrolled in a pregnancy study.

The chain links TRBV6-5 to TRBJ1-1; D ambiguous. Trimming left V 6 bases short and J 1 base short, with 12 bases between. This CDR3 contains 14 residues. Germline lookup yields CDR1 MNHEY and CDR2 SVGAGI. CDR3: CASSLRVPNTEAFF. CDR3 nucleotide sequence: TGTGCCAGCAGCCTCCGGGTCCCGAACACTGAAGCTTTCTTT.

The chain uses TRBV5-1 and TRBJ2-5; D gene uncertain. The CDR3 runs 13 residues. The germline CDR1 and CDR2 sequences are SGHRS and YFSETQ. V lost 0 bases, J lost 4 bases, and 7 bases lay in between. The CDR3 sequence: CASSLVVGETQYF. The CDR3 DNA reads as TGCGCCAGCAGCTTGGTAGTTGGAGAGACCCAGTACTTC.

The chain links TRBV15 to TRBJ1-1; the D gene is possibly TRBD1 (5 bases). Germline V gene data show CDR1 as LNHNV and CDR2 as YYDKDF (reference sequence). The CDR3 has 15 amino acids. The V end was cut by 4 bases, the J end by 5 bases, with 17 bases between. The CDR3 nucleotides are TGTGCCACCAGCACTCGGCAGACAGAAGATACTGAAGCTTTCTTT. Translating gives CATSTRQTEDTEAFF.